These 11 T cell receptor beta chains share one sample of origin, sequenced in a study of spatial heterogeneity in lung cancer (dated 2019 in TCRdb). Receptors were amplified or captured by 5' RACE. Sequenced using a NextSeq 500. Clones were called with MiXCR by TCRdb after fastp trimmed the public reads at Q25, and only in-frame beta chains were retained. Rows merge per CDR3 protein into single entries with the most common DNA and genes. The sample table shows some 83,000 distinct CDR3 sequences, and about 8.5% are seen once. About 6.8% of the sample lies in the top ten. The time point label of this sample denotes: sample taken at primary tumor resection. The sequencing here drew on PBMCs, taken at surgery. The receptor set was obtained from a male donor with early-stage non-small cell lung cancer.

This clonotype was picked up many times. The chain employs TRBV6-5 and TRBJ1-4; 8 nucleotides agree with TRBD1. J gave up 6 bases and V 5 bases, and 2 bases lay outside the gene matches. This CDR3 region has 13 residues. The V gene's germline CDR1 is MNHEY and CDR2 SVGAGI. The DNA of the CDR3 is TGTGCCAGCAGTCTGGACAGGGATGAAAAACTGTTTTTT. Amino acid sequence: CASSLDRDEKLFF.

The sample holds many counts of this clonotype. The chain carries TRBV20-1 and TRBJ2-7; D gene ambiguous. This CDR3 has 12 amino acids. The germline gives CDR1 DFQATT, CDR2 SNEGSKA (reference sequence). Trimming removed 1 base from V and 3 bases from J, with 7 bases in between. CDR3 coding DNA: TGCAGTGCTAGAGCTTACGGCTACGAGCAGTACTTC. As protein: CSARAYGYEQYF.

This clonotype was seen more than once but under ten times. The chain recombines TRBV12-3 or TRBV12-4 with TRBJ2-2; D possibly uses TRBD1 or TRBD2 (5 bases each). This CDR3 has 15 amino acids. V lost 8 bases and J 0 bases, leaving 13 bases between the germline ends. CDR3 loop: CASFYGTANTGELFF. The CDR3 DNA reads TGTGCCAGCTTTTACGGGACCGCGAACACCGGGGAGCTGTTTTTT.

The table lists this clonotype with many counts. This sequence joins TRBV5-4 and TRBJ2-3; 7 bases map to TRBD1. The CDR3 covers 15 residues. Germline CDR1 is SGHNT and CDR2 is YYREEE (reference sequence). Trimming took 2 bases from V and 6 from J; bases not matched to a gene: 9. CDR3 DNA sequence: TGTGCCAGCAGCTTACAGGGGAATCCTTATGATACGCAGTATTTT. Translating it yields CASSLQGNPYDTQYF.

This clonotype showed up many times. J is TRBJ1-2 and V is TRBV12-3 or TRBV12-4, with D unclear. Trimming took 7 bases from V and 8 from J, leaving 14 bases between them. CDR3 length: 12 amino acids. DNA of the CDR3: TGTGCCAGCAAATTGGGTAGGCAAGGCTACACCTTC. Translating it yields CASKLGRQGYTF.

This clonotype was counted many times. The J gene is TRBJ1-2, the V gene TRBV6-6; no reliable D call. This CDR3 has 14 residues. The V end lost 2 bases, the J end lost 0 bases, and 7 bases lay between the germline ends. Germline lookup yields CDR1 MNHNY and CDR2 SVGAGI (reference sequence). The CDR3 DNA reads as TGTGCCAGCAGTTACAGCCTGTCTAACTATGGCTACACCTTC. Its translation: CASSYSLSNYGYTF.

The table lists this clonotype with a count of one. CDR3 coding DNA: TGTGCCAGCAGTTGTCCCCCGGGAAGGGGCACTGAAGCTTTCTTT. Its protein is CASSCPPGRGTEAFF. The J gene is TRBJ1-1, the V gene TRBV6-6; D perhaps matches TRBD1 (5 bases). This CDR3 has 15 amino acids. CDR1 is MNHNY, CDR2 SVGAGI, per germline (reference sequence). V was trimmed by 4 bases and J by 4 bases, leaving 16 bases between them.

This clonotype has more than one count but fewer than ten. The CDR3 DNA reads as TGCAGTGCTCCTAGCGGGAGATACATTCAGTACTTC. It specifies CSAPSGRYIQYF. The V gene is TRBV20-1, the J gene TRBJ2-4; 10 bases are a match to TRBD2. Germline CDR1 and CDR2: DFQATT and SNEGSKA (reference sequence). The CDR3 is made up of 12 amino acids. V lost 5 bases, J lost 8 bases, and 3 bases stayed unmatched.

This clonotype was detected many times. The V and J genes are TRBV19 and TRBJ1-1, with TRBD1 matching over 11 bases. The CDR3 totals 13 residues. Trimming at V came to 11 bases and at J to 7 bases, leaving 9 bases not matched to a gene. Germline V gene lookup returns CDR1 LNHDA and CDR2 SQIVND (reference sequence). CDR3 nucleotides: TGTGCCTCCCGCCGGGACAGGGGGAATGAAGCTTTCTTT. Translated: CASRRDRGNEAFF.

This clonotype was observed a handful of times. V gene TRBV7-2 combines with J gene TRBJ2-5; tentative D call: TRBD2 (5 bases). The CDR3 spans 17 residues. V was pared by 1 base and J by 2 bases, with 17 bases between. Germline values: CDR1 SGHTA, CDR2 FQGNSA. The CDR3 spells CASSLVGGSALQETQYF. The CDR3 DNA is TGTGCCAGCAGCTTAGTAGGAGGAAGCGCTCTTCAAGAGACCCAGTACTTC.

This sequence joins TRBV12-3 or TRBV12-4 and TRBJ2-7; 11 bases line up with TRBD2. The junction had 10 bases not matched to a gene; V was cut back by 4 bases and J by 5 bases. The CDR3 totals 16 residues. This chain's CDR3 is CASSSLAGGGSNEQYF. CDR3 in DNA: TGTGCCAGCAGTTCTCTAGCGGGAGGAGGGTCTAACGAGCAGTACTTC.